This T cell receptor (beta chain) derives from a study of cytomegalovirus exposure and HLA in healthy donors. This cohort consisted of healthy bone marrow donors. Researchers ran the PCR with 60 Vbeta and 13 Jbeta primers. Method: immunoSEQ multiplex PCR; TCRdb's copy keeps in-frame clones and lacks some. The sample consists of 150,000 or so clones, approximately 84% of them appearing once. Note on this clone: The antigen is not known.

Germline V lookup: CDR1 MNHNS, CDR2 SASEGT. The CDR3 totals 14 residues. V was pared by 4 bases and J by 7 bases, with 16 bases between. Findings of the study overall: Reportedly, HLA-A and HLA-B alleles of most subjects were accurately predicted from TCR beta. In vitro work confirmed that a few CMV-associated chains recognize CMV antigens. HLA alleles showed associations with fewer than 20,000 TCR beta sequences in a later analysis, at a 0.05 false discovery rate.

The rearrangement joins TRBV6-1 to TRBJ2-5; D possibly corresponds to TRBD2 (5 bases). Sequencing was carried out using PBMCs. The source of this sequence is a boy between 2 and 10 years old in good health and CMV-seronegative. CDR3: CASSVGSTLGTQYF. The CDR3 coding sequence is TGTGCCAGCAGTGTAGGGAGCACTCTTGGGACCCAGTACTTC.